This T cell receptor (beta chain) was documented in a study of CD8 T cells in Susac syndrome. TEMRA cells were FACS-enriched and CD8+ and CD4+ T cells negatively isolated. As regards this clonotype: The antigen is unknown.

Whole-study findings and limits: Only a relatively small number of individuals were included in the TCR sequencing and HLA analysis.

Reverse transcription of roughly 0.5 to 1 ug RNA was carried out with random hexamers. TCRdb fed the immunoSEQ multiplex PCR reads into MiXCR, producing one record per CDR3 protein. The sample lists a few hundred thousand distinct CDR3 sequences, about 85% seen once, with about 0.12% in the top ten. CDR1 is SGHDN, CDR2 FVKESK, per germline. The CDR3 is 18 residues long. After removal of 4 bases from V and 5 bases from J, the junction contained 9 bases not matched to a gene. The sample consisted of CD8+ T cells from PBMCs. The TCR sequence derives from a human donor with multiple sclerosis. J is TRBJ2-2 and V is TRBV14; 14 bases fit TRBD2. In nucleotides, the CDR3 is TGTGCCAGCAGCCGGACGGGACTAGCGGGGGTAATAACCGGGGAGCTGTTTTTT. Translated: CASSRTGLAGVITGELFF.